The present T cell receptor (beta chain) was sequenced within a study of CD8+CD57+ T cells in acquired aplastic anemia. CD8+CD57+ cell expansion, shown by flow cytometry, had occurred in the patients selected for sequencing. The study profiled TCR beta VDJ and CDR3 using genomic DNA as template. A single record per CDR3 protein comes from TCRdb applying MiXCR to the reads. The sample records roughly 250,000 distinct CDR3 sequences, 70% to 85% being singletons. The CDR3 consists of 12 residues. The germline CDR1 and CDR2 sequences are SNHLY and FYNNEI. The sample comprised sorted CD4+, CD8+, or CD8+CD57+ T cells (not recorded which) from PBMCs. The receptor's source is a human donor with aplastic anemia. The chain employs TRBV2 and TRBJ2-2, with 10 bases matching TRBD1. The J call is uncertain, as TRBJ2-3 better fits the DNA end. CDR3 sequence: CASSSGTGAQYF. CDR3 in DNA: TGTGCCAGCAGCTCCGGGACAGGGGCGCAGTATTTT.